This T cell receptor (beta chain) is from a study of metastatic and nonmetastatic thyroid tumors. This clone was counted at least ten times. An end of the junction does not agree with germline; a read error may underlie this. Until they underwent thyroid surgery, no patient had received any treatment. MiXCR was used by TCRdb to re-call the PCR reads. This sample has approximately 30,000 clones, with 25% to 35% found just once. Germline loops: CDR1 MNHNS, CDR2 SASEGT. The CDR3 has 11 residues. The sequence came from a female donor with papillary thyroid cancer or a benign thyroid nodule (not recorded which). Some clones in this sample may be carry-over from other donors' samples. The sequenced sample was blood. The rearrangement joins TRBV6-1 to TRBJ1-2, with D hard to call. Written as DNA, the CDR3 is TGTGCCAGCACCGGGATGTATGACTACACCTTC. Translation: CASTGMYDYTF.